This T cell receptor (beta chain) was captured by sequencing in a study of T cells after somatic rescue of genetic block. Repertoires were generated with immunoSEQ multiplex PCR, while TCRdb's copy carries only in-frame clones and drops some. The table records some 68,000 clones, more than 75% of them present only once. The germline V gene has CDR1 SNHLY and CDR2 FYNNEI. V trimming: 7 bases; J trimming: 0 bases; junction bases outside the gene matches: 6. The CDR3 has 16 residues. Sequenced: peripheral blood mononuclear cells (PBMCs). The chain has TRBV2 and TRBJ1-5, with 10 bases fitting TRBD1. The clonotype originates from a young man. The CDR3, as DNA: TGTGCCAGCAAAACTCGGGACAGGGGTAGCAATCAGCCCCAGCATTTT. It encodes CASKTRDRGSNQPQHF.